The 10 T cell receptor beta chains reported below all come from one sample, sequenced in a study of post-analysis software for immune sequencing data. No antigen has been assigned to these receptors. The authors incorporated unique molecular identifiers into the TCR beta cDNA libraries. One entry per CDR3 protein results from TCRdb running MiXCR on the PCR reads. The data show around 500,000 distinct CDR3 sequences, approximately 31% seen once. Study-wide results and caveats: Compared with controls, patients had more of 4 to 6 TRBV segments, including TRBV5-6, TRBV5-1 and TRBV20-1.

The specimen sequenced was blood. These receptors originate from a girl aged 2-17 years with multiple sclerosis.

The sample holds many counts of this clonotype. The chain recombines TRBV27 with TRBJ2-1, with D maybe TRBD2 (5 bases). Germline CDR1 is MNHEY and CDR2 is SMNVEV (reference sequence). The CDR3 totals 13 residues. V gave up 2 bases and J gave up 6 bases, with 8 bases separating them. The CDR3 sequence is CASSLSGRNEQFF. CDR3 coding DNA: TGTGCCAGCAGTTTAAGCGGACGCAATGAGCAGTTCTTC.

This rearrangement joins TRBV12-3 or TRBV12-4 to TRBJ2-1; D gene unclear. The V end lost 7 bases, the J end lost 0 bases, and 13 bases lay between the germline ends. This CDR3 spans 15 amino acids. The DNA of the CDR3 is TGTGCCAGCACCAATGAACTGAGCTCCTACAATGAGCAGTTCTTC. It codes for CASTNELSSYNEQFF.

For the CDR3, the DNA is TGTGCCAGCAGTTTACGGCCTAGCAGTTACAATGAGCAGTTCTTC. This translates into CASSLRPSSYNEQFF. The chain is built from TRBV12-3 or TRBV12-4 and TRBJ2-1; a weak D match, TRBD2 (5 bases). This CDR3 contains 15 residues. V lost 2 bases, J lost 4 bases, and 12 bases lay in between.

In its sample, this clonotype was seen a few times. The chain recombines TRBV7-9 with TRBJ2-4; TRBD1 or TRBD2 may be the D gene (5 bases each). CDR3 size: 12 residues. V was cut by 5 bases and J by 7 bases, with 9 bases left in between. The germline gives CDR1 SEHNR, CDR2 FQNEAQ (reference sequence). In DNA form, the CDR3 reads TGTGCCAGCAGCACCTGGGGGAACATTCAGTACTTC. The encoded protein is CASSTWGNIQYF.

This chain links TRBV7-3 with TRBJ2-1; the match to TRBD2 covers 11 bases. V dropped 5 bases and J dropped 2; count of bases not matched to a gene: 2. CDR1 is SGHTA and CDR2 is FQGTGA in the germline V gene. This CDR3 is built from 15 residues. The CDR3: CASSETSGTYNEQFF. DNA for the CDR3: TGTGCCAGCAGCGAGACTAGCGGGACCTACAATGAGCAGTTCTTC. The whole variable domain, filled in from reference TRBV7-3 and TRBJ2-1, reads GAGVSQTPSNKVTEKGKYVELRCDPISGHTALYWYRQSLGQGPEFLIYFQGTGAADDSGLPNDRFFAVRPEGSVSTLKIQRTERGDSAVYLCASSETSGTYNEQFFGPGTRLTVL.

The genes are TRBV20-1 and TRBJ2-1, with a weak D call TRBD1 (5 bases). The germline V gene encodes CDR1 DFQATT and CDR2 SNEGSKA (reference sequence). Trimming pared 6 bases from V and 6 bases from J, leaving 18 bases between. The CDR3 runs 14 residues. The CDR3 DNA reads TGCAGTGCCCCCCGAGGCCAGGGTATCAATGAGCAGTTCTTC. Residues: CSAPRGQGINEQFF.

The CDR3 spells CASSVGQGARGTEAFF. The CDR3 region has the DNA TGTGCCAGCAGCGTCGGACAGGGGGCGCGGGGCACTGAAGCTTTCTTT. The chain is built from TRBV9 and TRBJ1-1, with 11 bases lining up with TRBD1. V shed 2 bases, J shed 4 bases, and the junction held 7 bases outside the gene matches. The CDR3 contains 16 residues. CDR1 is SGDLS and CDR2 is YYNGEE in the germline V gene.

The rearrangement joins TRBV5-6 to TRBJ2-7; 12 bases map to TRBD2. Germline CDR1 is SGHDT and CDR2 is YYEEEE. The V and J ends lost 4 bases and 3 bases, in that order; junction bases with no gene match: 11. The CDR3 runs 17 residues. CDR3 bases: TGTGCCAGCAGCCCTAACCTAGCGGGAGGGCCTAGCTACGAGCAGTACTTC. Amino acids: CASSPNLAGGPSYEQYF. Looking up the rest from reference TRBV5-6 and TRBJ2-7 gives the full variable domain: DAGVTQSPTHLIKTRGQQVTLRCSPKSGHDTVSWYQQALGQGPQFIFQYYEEEERQRGNFPDRFSGHQFPNYSSELNVNALLLGDSALYLCASSPNLAGGPSYEQYFGPGTRLTVT.

This clonotype turned up a few times. The chain links TRBV2 to TRBJ1-4, with unresolved D. Germline V gene sequence: CDR1 SNHLY, CDR2 FYNNEI. The V end lost 4 bases, the J end lost 0 bases, and 6 bases lay between the germline ends. The CDR3 contains 14 residues. CDR3 loop: CASSATATNEKLFF. The CDR3 coding sequence is TGTGCCAGCAGTGCGACGGCAACTAATGAAAAACTGTTTTTT.

The rearrangement links TRBV9 to TRBJ2-5; perhaps TRBD1 as D (7 bases). Trimming took off 0 bases at V and 5 bases at J, with 14 bases between the two ends. The CDR3 loop spans 15 amino acids. CDR1 is SGDLS and CDR2 is YYNGEE in the germline V gene. DNA for the CDR3: TGTGCCAGCAGCGTAGAGGAGGGGGCCCGGGAGACCCAGTACTTC. Translating gives CASSVEEGARETQYF.